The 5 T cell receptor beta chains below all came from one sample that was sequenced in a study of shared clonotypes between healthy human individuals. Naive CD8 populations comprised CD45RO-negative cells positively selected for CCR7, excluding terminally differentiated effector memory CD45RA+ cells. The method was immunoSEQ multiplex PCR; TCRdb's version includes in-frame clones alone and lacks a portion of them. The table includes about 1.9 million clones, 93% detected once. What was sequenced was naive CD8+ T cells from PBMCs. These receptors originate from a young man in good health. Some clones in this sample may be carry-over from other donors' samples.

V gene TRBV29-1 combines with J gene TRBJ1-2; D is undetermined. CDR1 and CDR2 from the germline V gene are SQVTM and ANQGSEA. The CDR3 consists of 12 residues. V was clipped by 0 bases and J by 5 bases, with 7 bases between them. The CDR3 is CSVEEQTYGYTF. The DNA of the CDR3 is TGCAGCGTTGAAGAACAGACTTATGGCTACACCTTC.

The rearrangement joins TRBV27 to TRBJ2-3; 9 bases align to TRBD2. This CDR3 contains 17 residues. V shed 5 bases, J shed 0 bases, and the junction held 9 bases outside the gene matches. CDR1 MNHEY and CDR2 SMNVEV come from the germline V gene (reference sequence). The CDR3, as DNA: TGTGCCAGCAGTCCAACTAGCGGGCGGTATAGCACAGATACGCAGTATTTT. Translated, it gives CASSPTSGRYSTDTQYF.

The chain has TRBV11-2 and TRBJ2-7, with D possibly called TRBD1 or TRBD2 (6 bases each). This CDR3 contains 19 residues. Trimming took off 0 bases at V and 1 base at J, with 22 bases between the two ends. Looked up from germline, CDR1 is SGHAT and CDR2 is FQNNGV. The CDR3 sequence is CASSLDSRRRGRTSYEQYF. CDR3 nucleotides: TGTGCCAGCAGCTTAGATAGCCGTCGGAGGGGGAGGACTTCCTACGAGCAGTACTTC.

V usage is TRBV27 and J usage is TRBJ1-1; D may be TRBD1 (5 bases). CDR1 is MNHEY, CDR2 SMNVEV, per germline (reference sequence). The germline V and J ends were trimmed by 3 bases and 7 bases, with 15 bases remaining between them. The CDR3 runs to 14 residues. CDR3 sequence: CASSFRGRPFEAFF. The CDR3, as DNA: TGTGCCAGCAGTTTTCGGGGACGTCCTTTTGAAGCTTTCTTT.

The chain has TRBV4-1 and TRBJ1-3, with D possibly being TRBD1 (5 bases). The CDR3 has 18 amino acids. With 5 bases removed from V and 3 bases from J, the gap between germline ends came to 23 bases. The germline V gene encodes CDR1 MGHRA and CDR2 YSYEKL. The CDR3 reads CASSAHRFQGNGGNTIYF. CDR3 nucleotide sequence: TGCGCCAGCAGCGCACACAGATTTCAGGGTAATGGTGGAAACACCATATATTTT.